What follows is one TCR beta chain and its context. V was pared by 4 bases and J by 0 bases, with 6 bases of the junction left unmatched. This CDR3 has 16 residues. The V gene's germline CDR1 is SGHNT and CDR2 YYREEE (reference sequence). The entry originates in a study of blood T cell repertoires in COVID-19. Study as a whole: Nucleic acid was either cDNA or gDNA, and it came from T cells, B-cell-depleted T cells, or PBMCs.

Sequencing used immunoSEQ multiplex PCR; TCRdb keeps in-frame clones, though not all of them. The table includes roughly 300,000 clones, more than 75% detected once. Enrollees, about 18 to 90 years old, lived in about two dozen US areas. Recovered status applied to Cohort 3 donors who had two consecutive negative PCRs. It also applied to those with clearance or with symptom resolution. Material for sequencing was PBMCs or T cells enriched from blood (not recorded which). The sequence derives from a woman younger than 35 who had recovered from COVID-19. The J gene is TRBJ1-3, the V gene TRBV5-4; TRBD1 agrees at 8 bases. In DNA, the CDR3 is TGTGCCAGCAGCGGCGGACAGGGATACTCTGGAAACACCATATATTTT. It specifies CASSGGQGYSGNTIYF.